This TCR beta chain was captured by sequencing in a study of OX40 agonist ivuxolimab in advanced cancers. Looking at the study overall: Ivuxolimab was a fully human IgG2 agonistic monoclonal antibody targeting the costimulatory receptor OX40 (CD134). Intravenous ivuxolimab was administered to patients every 2 weeks at six dose levels: 0.01, 0.1, 0.3, 1.5, 3 and 10 mg/kg. Of the 50 to 55 patients in dose escalation, 19 had hepatocellular carcinoma, some 15 had melanoma, 9 had renal cell carcinoma and 9 had head and neck cancer. In the dose-escalation cohort, about four fifths of patients were male, and the mean age was 60 years with a range of roughly 20 to 79. Patients were allowed to have had prior anti-PD-1, anti-PD-L1 or anti-CTLA-4 therapy, and approximately 43% of the dose-escalation patients had previously received checkpoint inhibitors. Partial responses occurred in three dose-escalation patients, of whom one had hepatocellular carcinoma and two had cutaneous melanoma. Peripheral TCRbeta sequencing aimed to test whether ivuxolimab altered TCR sequence diversity and caused clonal T-cell expansion. The monotherapy dose-escalation portion (N = 52 patients) of the phase I ivuxolimab trial is reported in the paper. Overall study results and their limits: In the 0.1-3.0 mg/kg groups, partial responders were among the patients with the lowest normalized peripheral clonal expansion, particularly in CD8+ T cells. The antigen specificity of the clonally expanded peripheral T cells was not determined. After ivuxolimab, expanded clones were on average more numerous among CD8+ T cells than among CD4+ T cells. At doses of 0.1 to 3.0 mg/kg, clonal expansion of both CD4+ and CD8+ T cells in blood was seen between baseline and week 6. Low levels of normalized T-cell clonal expansion were also shown by some nonresponding patients.

Comment on this clone: Its binding antigen is unknown. No much larger clone is present one base from it, and per-base qualities are unavailable.

Genomic DNA was isolated from the sorted cells so that the TCRbeta CDR3 region could be sequenced. The immunoSEQ Assay was used for sequencing of TCRbeta CDR3 regions. TCRdb mirrors the immuneACCESS table, restricted to in-frame sequences. Some clones are absent from its copies; in checked studies, under half trace to an unresolved V gene, and the reason for the others is unknown. The sample table contains roughly 80,000 clones; only one count was recorded for about 89% of them. Approximately 0.8% of the sample goes to the ten largest clones. Taken from the germline V gene, the CDR1 and CDR2 loops are SGHRS and YFSETQ. The CDR3 holds 14 amino acids from the cysteine to the phenylalanine. Just the 42-base CDR3 DNA is kept, in frame starting at base 1. The V and J ends are trimmed by 0 bases and 0 bases, leaving 6 bases between them. Patients with a history of autoimmune disease or receiving systemic immunosuppression were excluded from the trial. Peripheral blood for TCR sequencing was collected from all dose cohorts at baseline, on cycle 4 day 1, and on cycle 7 day 1. Samples were obtained from an open-label, multicenter, first-in-human phase I dose-escalation trial of ivuxolimab. The trial enrolled adults with locally advanced or metastatic head and neck squamous cell, hepatocellular, melanoma or renal cell carcinoma. Before TCR sequencing, CD4+ T cells and CD8+ T cells were sorted from peripheral blood as separate populations.

Sequences were derived from CD4+ or CD8+ T cells sorted from blood, sampled in a trial of the OX40 agonist ivuxolimab. The V and J genes are TRBV5-1 and TRBJ1-1, with no D gene named confidently. The origin of this receptor is an adult with an advanced solid tumor such as melanoma, head and neck, liver or kidney cancer. The DNA sequence is given as TGCGCCAGCAGCTTGGTAGACTTGAACACTGAAGCTTTCTTT. It translates to CASSLVDLNTEAFF.